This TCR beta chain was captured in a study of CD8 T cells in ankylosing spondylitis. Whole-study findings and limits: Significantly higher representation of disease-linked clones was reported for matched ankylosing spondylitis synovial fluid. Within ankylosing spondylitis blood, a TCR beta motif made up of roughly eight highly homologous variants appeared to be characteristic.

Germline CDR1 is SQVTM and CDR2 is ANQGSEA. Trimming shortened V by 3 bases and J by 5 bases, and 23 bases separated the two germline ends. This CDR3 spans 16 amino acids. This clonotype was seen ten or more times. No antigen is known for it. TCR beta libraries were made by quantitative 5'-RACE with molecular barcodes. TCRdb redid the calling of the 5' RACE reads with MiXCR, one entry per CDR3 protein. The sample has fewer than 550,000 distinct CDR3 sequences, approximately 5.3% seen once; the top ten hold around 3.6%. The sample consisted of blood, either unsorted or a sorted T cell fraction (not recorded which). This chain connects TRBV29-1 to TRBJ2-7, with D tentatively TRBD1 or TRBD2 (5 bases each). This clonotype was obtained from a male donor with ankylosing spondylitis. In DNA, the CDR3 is TGCAGCGTTGATAACCCGAACTCAGGGACGGGTCACGAGCAGTACTTC. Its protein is CSVDNPNSGTGHEQYF.